The clone carrying this TCR beta chain has more than one count but fewer than ten. The antigen is unknown. It was 5'RACE with constant-segment primers that produced the TCR alpha and TCR beta cDNA libraries, which carried sample barcodes and UMIs. Using its own MiXCR run on the 5' RACE reads, TCRdb lists one record per CDR3 protein. The table includes about 270,000 distinct CDR3 sequences, around 16% detected once. The data originate from a study of T-cell memory formation after mild COVID-19. Findings and caveats of the study: Clones which contracted sat mainly in CM and EM if CD4+, and in EMRA if CD8+. A balance of CD4 and CD8 characterized clones contracting day 15 to 85, whereas later expanders leaned CD4+. Cross-reactive memory appears to have joined, as suggested by some responding clones showing up in pre-infection memory.

The CDR3 covers 15 residues. V shed 2 bases, J shed 0 bases, and the junction held 0 bases outside the gene matches. Per the germline V gene, CDR1 is MNHEY and CDR2 is SVGEGT. The receptor was derived from a man aged 18 to 29 who had mild COVID-19 (a few samples of this study predate the infection). Cell type and time point are not known. The sample taken for sequencing was PBMCs or a T cell subset sorted from them (not recorded which). The chain is built from TRBV6-2 or TRBV6-3 and TRBJ2-2; TRBD2 aligns across 7 bases. The CDR3 sequence is CASSYLAANTGELFF. In DNA form, the CDR3 reads TGTGCCAGCAGTTACCTAGCGGCGAACACCGGGGAGCTGTTTTTT.